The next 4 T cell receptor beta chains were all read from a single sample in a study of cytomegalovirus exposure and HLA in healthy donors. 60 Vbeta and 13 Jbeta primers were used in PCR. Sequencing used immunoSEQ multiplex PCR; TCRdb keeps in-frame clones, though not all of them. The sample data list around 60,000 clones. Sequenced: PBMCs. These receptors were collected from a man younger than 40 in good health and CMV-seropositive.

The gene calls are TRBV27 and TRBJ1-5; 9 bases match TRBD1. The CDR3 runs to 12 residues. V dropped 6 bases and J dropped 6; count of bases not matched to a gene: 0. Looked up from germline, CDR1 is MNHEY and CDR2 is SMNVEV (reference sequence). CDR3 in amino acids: CASRTGGQPQHF. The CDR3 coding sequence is TGTGCCAGCAGGACAGGGGGTCAGCCCCAGCATTTT.

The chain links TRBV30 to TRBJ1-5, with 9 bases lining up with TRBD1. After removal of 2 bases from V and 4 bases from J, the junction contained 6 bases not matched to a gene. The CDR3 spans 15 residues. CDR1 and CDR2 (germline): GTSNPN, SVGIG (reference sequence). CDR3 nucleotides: TGTGCCTGGAGTTCGGGACAGGGCATAAATCAGCCCCAGCATTTT. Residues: CAWSSGQGINQPQHF.

The CDR3 protein is CASIPPRNIQYF. The CDR3 bases are TGTGCCAGTATCCCCCCCCGGAACATTCAGTACTTC. V gene TRBV19 combines with J gene TRBJ2-4; D remains ambiguous. Germline V gene lookup returns CDR1 LNHDA and CDR2 SQIVND (reference sequence). The V end lost 7 bases, the J end lost 7 bases, and 11 bases lay between the germline ends. This CDR3 is built from 12 residues.

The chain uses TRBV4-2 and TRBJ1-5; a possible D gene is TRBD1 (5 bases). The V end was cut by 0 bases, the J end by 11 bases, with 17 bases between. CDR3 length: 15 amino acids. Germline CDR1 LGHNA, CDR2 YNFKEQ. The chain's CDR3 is CASSQDRARVKAQHF. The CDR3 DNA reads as TGTGCCAGCAGCCAAGATCGGGCCAGGGTCAAGGCCCAGCATTTT.